This note documents a single T cell receptor (beta chain) sequence. Its antigen is not known. Sequencing used immunoSEQ multiplex PCR; TCRdb keeps in-frame clones, though not all of them. Here the sample spans over 200,000 clones, roughly 88% being singletons. There are 16 residues in the CDR3. CDR1 is SGDLS and CDR2 is YYNGEE in the germline V gene. V lost 2 bases and J lost 1, with 13 bases in between. This specimen comes from a study of cytomegalovirus exposure and HLA in healthy donors. Findings and caveats of the study: Rare TCR sequences dominated, though some public TCRs recurred in many donors.

The sequence derives from a woman in her late teens or twenties in good health and CMV-seronegative. Sequencing was performed on PBMCs. The chain joins TRBV9 to TRBJ1-3, with D possibly being TRBD1 (6 bases). CDR3 DNA sequence: TGTGCCAGCAGCGTCTCAGGGGTCGTTTCTGGAAACACCATATATTTT. Amino acids: CASSVSGVVSGNTIYF.